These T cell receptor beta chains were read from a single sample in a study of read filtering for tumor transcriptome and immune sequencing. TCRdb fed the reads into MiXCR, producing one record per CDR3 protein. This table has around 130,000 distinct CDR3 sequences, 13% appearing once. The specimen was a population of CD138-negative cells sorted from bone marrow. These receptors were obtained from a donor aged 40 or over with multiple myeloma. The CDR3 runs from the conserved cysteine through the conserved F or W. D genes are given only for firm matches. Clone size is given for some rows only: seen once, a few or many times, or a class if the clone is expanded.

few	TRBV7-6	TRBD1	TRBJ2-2	TGTGCCAGCAGCCGAGACAGGGAGAACACCGGGGAGCTGTTTTTT	CASSRDRENTGELFF
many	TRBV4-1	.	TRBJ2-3	TGCGCCAGCAGCCCTATCTTTGCAGCGTTCGCAGATACGCAGTATTTT	CASSPIFAAFADTQYF
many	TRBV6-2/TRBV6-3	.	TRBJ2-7	TGTGCCAGCGATCACGGACGGGGGTACTACGAGCAGTACTTC	CASDHGRGYYEQYF
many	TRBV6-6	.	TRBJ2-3	TGTGCCAGCAGTGGAGGGGGGGGTCATGGCACAGATACGCAGTATTTT	CASSGGGGHGTDTQYF
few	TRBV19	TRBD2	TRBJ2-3	TGTGCCAGTAGTGCCCGGGGAGCGGGAAAGGTGAATACGCAGTATTTT	CASSARGAGKVNTQYF
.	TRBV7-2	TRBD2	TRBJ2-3	TGTGCCAGCAGCTTAACCCCGGGAGGGCCAGATACGCAGTATTTT	CASSLTPGGPDTQYF
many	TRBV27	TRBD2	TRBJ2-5	TGTGCCAGCAGTAAGGGGACTAGCGGGAGTCTAGAGACCCAGTACTTC	CASSKGTSGSLETQYF
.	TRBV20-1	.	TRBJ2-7	TGCAGTGCTAGAGAAACGGGTCTGAGAAACGAGCAGTACTTC	CSARETGLRNEQYF
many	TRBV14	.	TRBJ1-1	TGTGCCAGCAGCAAAGGTTCTTCAGGGGAGACTGAAGCTTTCTTT	CASSKGSSGETEAFF
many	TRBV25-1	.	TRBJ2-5	TGTGCCAGCAGTGAATGGGTGGGGGTATCCAGAGAGACCCAGTACTTC	CASSEWVGVSRETQYF
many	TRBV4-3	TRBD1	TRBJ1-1	TGCGCCAGCAGCCGAACCGGGACAGGGGACACTGAAGCTTTCTTT	CASSRTGTGDTEAFF
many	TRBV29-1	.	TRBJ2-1	TGCAGCGTTGACCATGCGGGGCGCTCCTACAATGAGCAGTTCTTC	CSVDHAGRSYNEQFF
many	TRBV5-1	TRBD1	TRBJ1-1	TGCGCCAGCAGCCCGATACAGGGGGTAGGAGCTTTCTTT	CASSPIQGVGAFF
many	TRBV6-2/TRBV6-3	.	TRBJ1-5	TGTGCCAGCAGTTACTCGTATGGATCTTCCGCTTACAGGGTGAGCAATCAGCCCCAGCATTTT	CASSYSYGSSAYRVSNQPQHF